In its sample, the clone carrying this T cell receptor beta chain was seen once. Its antigen remains unknown. Three pembrolizumab responders had their TCRs sequenced. The data are from a study of PD-1 blockade in mismatch repair-deficient tumors. Overall study findings and caveats: After pembrolizumab, tumor-resident clones rose rapidly, then generally contracted before radiologic responses.

Sequencing was performed with immunoSEQ multiplex PCR; in TCRdb, only in-frame clones are kept and a portion is missing. The sample shows 14,000 or so clones, 70% to 85% of them seen only once. Germline CDR1 SGDLS, CDR2 YYNGEE. V shed 4 bases and J shed 0 bases, with 11 bases lying between them. The CDR3 totals 15 residues. The clonotype originates from an adult with mismatch repair-deficient cancer. This specimen was PBMCs, taken around 15 weeks after starting pembrolizumab. The chain carries TRBV9 and TRBJ1-3; D gene ambiguous. The CDR3 DNA is TGTGCCAGCAGCCCCGACGGGTACTCTGGAAACACCATATATTTT. Encoded protein: CASSPDGYSGNTIYF.